One sample yielded the 8 T cell receptor beta chains listed below, sequenced in a study of T cell responses to AZD1222 COVID-19 vaccine. TCRdb's table, derived via immunoSEQ multiplex PCR, lists solely in-frame clones and lacks some. The table has about 130,000 clones, approximately 85% seen once. The source material was peripheral blood, sampled 28 days after the second AZD1222 dose. Receptor source: an adult who received the AZD1222 COVID-19 vaccine.

This rearrangement joins TRBV11-1 to TRBJ1-6, with D uncertain. Per the germline V gene, CDR1 is SGHAT and CDR2 is FQDESV (reference sequence). The CDR3 spans 14 residues. V was pared by 5 bases and J by 10 bases, with 15 bases between. The CDR3 region is CASSLSGYRSPLHF. The CDR3 DNA reads TGTGCCAGCAGCCTGTCGGGGTACCGATCACCCCTCCACTTT.

The rearrangement uses TRBV13 and TRBJ1-5, with a possible D match to TRBD1 (6 bases). V lost 4 bases to trimming and J lost 3 bases, with 16 bases between them. Germline-derived CDR1 and CDR2 are PRHDT and FYEKMQ (reference sequence). CDR3 length equals 16 residues. The CDR3 here is CASSSTQGGPNQPQHF. CDR3 DNA sequence: TGTGCCAGCAGCTCCACCCAAGGGGGGCCCAATCAGCCCCAGCATTTT.

The chain uses TRBV7-9 and TRBJ1-5; perhaps TRBD1 as D (6 bases). Per germline, CDR1 SEHNR and CDR2 FQNEAQ (reference sequence). With 2 bases removed from V and 7 bases from J, the gap between germline ends came to 15 bases. CDR3 length equals 15 residues. The CDR3 sequence: CASSLTGSRGQPQHF. The CDR3 DNA follows: TGTGCCAGCAGCTTAACAGGGTCTCGGGGCCAGCCCCAGCATTTT.

As for this clone: Distinct nucleotide sequences in the sample also encode this CDR3. The chain joins TRBV6-5 to TRBJ1-1; 8 nucleotides align to TRBD1. The junction had 3 bases not matched to a gene; V was cut back by 5 bases and J by 4 bases. Germline-derived CDR1 and CDR2 are MNHEY and SVGAGI. The CDR3 runs 13 residues. The CDR3 nucleotides are TGTGCCAGCAGTCGAGGACAGGGCACTGAAGCTTTCTTT. It codes for CASSRGQGTEAFF.

The chain carries TRBV18 and TRBJ1-4; 7 bases map to TRBD1. CDR3 length: 14 residues. After removal of 5 bases from V and 8 bases from J, the junction contained 8 bases not matched to a gene. Germline CDR1 is KGHSH and CDR2 is LQKENI. CDR3 nucleotide sequence: TGTGCCAGCTCAGACCAGGGGGGCCGGGAAAAACTGTTTTTT. It is translated as CASSDQGGREKLFF.

The rearrangement links TRBV7-9 to TRBJ2-3; no definite D call. The CDR3 extends over 13 amino acids. Trimming cost V 4 bases and J 2 bases, with 7 bases left between them. Germline V CDR1 and CDR2: SEHNR, FQNEAQ (reference sequence). The CDR3 DNA follows: TGTGCCAGCAGCTCCGGGTACACAGATACGCAGTATTTT. This codes for CASSSGYTDTQYF.

The genes are TRBV6-2 or TRBV6-3 and TRBJ2-5; TRBD2 agrees at 10 bases. The length of the CDR3 is 17 residues. The trim removed 5 bases at V and 2 bases at J, leaving 11 bases unmatched. Germline CDR1 and CDR2: MNHEY and SVGEGT. The CDR3, as DNA: TGTGCCAGCAGTCAACTAGCGGGGACCACACAACAAGAGACCCAGTACTTC. As protein: CASSQLAGTTQQETQYF.

The rearrangement joins TRBV4-2 to TRBJ1-6; no clear D. The CDR3 consists of 16 residues. V was shortened by 4 bases and J by 1 base, with 11 bases between the two germline ends. Germline V gene sequence: CDR1 LGHNA, CDR2 YNFKEQ. This chain's CDR3 is CASSPRSGSYNSPLHF. The CDR3 DNA follows: TGTGCCAGCAGCCCCCGTTCGGGGTCCTATAATTCACCCCTCCACTTT.